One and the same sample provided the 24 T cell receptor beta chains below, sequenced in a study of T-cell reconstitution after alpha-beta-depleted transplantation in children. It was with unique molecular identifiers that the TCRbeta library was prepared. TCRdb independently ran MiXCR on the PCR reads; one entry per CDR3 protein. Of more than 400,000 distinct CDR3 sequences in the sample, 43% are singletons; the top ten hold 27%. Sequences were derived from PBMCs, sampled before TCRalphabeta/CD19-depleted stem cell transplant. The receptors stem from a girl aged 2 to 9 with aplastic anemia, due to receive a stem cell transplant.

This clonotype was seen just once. This CDR3 is CASSRRTSGSIPGELFF. For the CDR3, the DNA is TGTGCCAGCAGCCGCCGGACTAGCGGGAGCATCCCCGGGGAGCTGTTTTTT. V usage is TRBV3-1 and J usage is TRBJ2-2; the match to TRBD2 covers 13 bases. Germline CDR1 LGHDT, CDR2 YNNKEL (reference sequence). CDR3 size: 17 residues. J gave up 6 bases and V 4 bases, and 8 bases lay outside the gene matches. The full variable domain, its missing parts supplied by reference TRBV3-1 and TRBJ2-2, is DTAVSQTPKYLVTQMGNDKSIKCEQNLGHDTMYWYKQDSKKFLKIMFSYNNKELIINETVPNRFSPKSPDKAHLNLHINSLELGDSAVYFCASSRRTSGSIPGELFFGEGSRLTVL.

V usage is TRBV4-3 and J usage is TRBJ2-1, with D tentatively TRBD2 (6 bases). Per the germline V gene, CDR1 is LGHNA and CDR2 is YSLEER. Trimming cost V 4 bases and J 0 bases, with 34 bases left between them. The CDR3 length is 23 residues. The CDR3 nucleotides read TGCGCCAGCAGCCCATCCGGGACCAGCAGGAGCTCGGGACTTACTAGCTCCTACAATGAGCAGTTCTTC. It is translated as CASSPSGTSRSSGLTSSYNEQFF.

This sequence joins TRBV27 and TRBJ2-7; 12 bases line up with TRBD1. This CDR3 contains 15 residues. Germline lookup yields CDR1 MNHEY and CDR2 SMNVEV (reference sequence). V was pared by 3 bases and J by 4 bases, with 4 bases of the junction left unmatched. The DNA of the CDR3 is TGTGCCAGCAGTTTGGGACAGGGGGCAACTTACGAGCAGTACTTC. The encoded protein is CASSLGQGATYEQYF.

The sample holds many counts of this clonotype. The CDR3 reads CSARDWGRQTGQPQHF. CDR3 nucleotides: TGCAGTGCTAGAGATTGGGGGCGGCAGACCGGTCAGCCCCAGCATTTT. The chain uses TRBV20-1 and TRBJ1-5; possibly TRBD1 for D (6 bases). Trimming shortened V by 0 bases and J by 6 bases, and 18 bases separated the two germline ends. The CDR3 loop spans 16 amino acids. The germline CDR1 and CDR2 sequences are DFQATT and SNEGSKA (reference sequence).

In nucleotides, the CDR3 is TGCAGTGGCAACCCAGGACAGGGGCTTAAGGGTGAGCAGTTCTTC. As protein: CSGNPGQGLKGEQFF. This chain connects TRBV20-1 to TRBJ2-1, with TRBD1 matching 9 bases. The length of the CDR3 is 15 residues. Unmatched junction bases numbered 16, after V lost 7 bases and J lost 9 bases. The germline V gene has CDR1 DFQATT and CDR2 SNEGSKA (reference sequence).

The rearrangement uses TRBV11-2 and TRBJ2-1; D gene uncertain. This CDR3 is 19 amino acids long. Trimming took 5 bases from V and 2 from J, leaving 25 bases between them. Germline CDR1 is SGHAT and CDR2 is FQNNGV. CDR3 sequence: CASSPRLETYAMAYNEQFF. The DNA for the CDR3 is TGTGCCAGCAGCCCCCGGCTGGAGACCTACGCAATGGCCTACAATGAGCAGTTCTTC.

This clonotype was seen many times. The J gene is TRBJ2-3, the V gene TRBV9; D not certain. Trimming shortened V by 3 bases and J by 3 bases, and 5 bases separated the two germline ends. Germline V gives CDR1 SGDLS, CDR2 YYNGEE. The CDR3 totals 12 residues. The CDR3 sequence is CASSERTDTQYF. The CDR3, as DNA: TGTGCCAGCAGCGAACGTACAGATACGCAGTATTTT.

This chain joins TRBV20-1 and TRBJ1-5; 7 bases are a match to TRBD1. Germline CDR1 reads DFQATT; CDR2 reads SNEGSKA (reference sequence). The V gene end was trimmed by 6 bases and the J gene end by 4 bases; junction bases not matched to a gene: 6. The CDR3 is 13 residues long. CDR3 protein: CSAHRDRNQPQHF. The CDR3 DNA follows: TGCAGTGCCCACCGGGACAGAAATCAGCCCCAGCATTTT.

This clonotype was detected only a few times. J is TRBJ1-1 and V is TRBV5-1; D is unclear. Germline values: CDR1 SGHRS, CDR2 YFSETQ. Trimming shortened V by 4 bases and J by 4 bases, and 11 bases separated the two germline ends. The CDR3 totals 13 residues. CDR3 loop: CASSPEGRTEAFF. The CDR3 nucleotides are TGCGCCAGCAGCCCGGAGGGTCGCACTGAAGCTTTCTTT.

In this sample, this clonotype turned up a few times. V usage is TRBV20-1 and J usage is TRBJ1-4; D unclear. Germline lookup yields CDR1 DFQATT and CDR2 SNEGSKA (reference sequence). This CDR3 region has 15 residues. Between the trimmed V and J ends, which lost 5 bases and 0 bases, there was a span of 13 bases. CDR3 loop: CSAGDTGTTNEKLFF. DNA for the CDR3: TGCAGTGCTGGCGACACGGGAACAACTAATGAAAAACTGTTTTTT.

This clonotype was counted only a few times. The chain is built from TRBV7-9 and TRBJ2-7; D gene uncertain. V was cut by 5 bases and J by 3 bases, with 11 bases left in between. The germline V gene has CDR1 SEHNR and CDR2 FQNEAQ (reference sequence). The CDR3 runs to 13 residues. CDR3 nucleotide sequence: TGTGCCAGCAGCAGGATAAGTTACTACGAGCAGTACTTC. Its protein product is CASSRISYYEQYF.

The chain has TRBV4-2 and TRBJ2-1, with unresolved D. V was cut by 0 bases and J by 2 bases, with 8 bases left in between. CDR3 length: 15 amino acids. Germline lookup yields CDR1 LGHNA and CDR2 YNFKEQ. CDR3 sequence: CASSQEGAAYNEQFF. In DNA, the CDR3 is TGTGCCAGCAGCCAAGAAGGTGCGGCCTACAATGAGCAGTTCTTC.

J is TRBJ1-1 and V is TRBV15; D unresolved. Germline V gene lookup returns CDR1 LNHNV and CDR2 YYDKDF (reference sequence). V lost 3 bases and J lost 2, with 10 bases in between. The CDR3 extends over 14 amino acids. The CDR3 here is CATSSGRVNTEAFF. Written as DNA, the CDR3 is TGTGCCACCAGCAGCGGACGGGTTAACACTGAAGCTTTCTTT.

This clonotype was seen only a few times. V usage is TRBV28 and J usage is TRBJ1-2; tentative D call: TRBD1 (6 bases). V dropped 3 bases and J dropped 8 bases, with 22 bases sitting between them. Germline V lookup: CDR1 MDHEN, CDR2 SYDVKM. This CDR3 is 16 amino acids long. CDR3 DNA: TGTGCCAGCAGTTTGCATTCGGGGGCGATACTCGAAGGCTACACCTTC. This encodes CASSLHSGAILEGYTF.

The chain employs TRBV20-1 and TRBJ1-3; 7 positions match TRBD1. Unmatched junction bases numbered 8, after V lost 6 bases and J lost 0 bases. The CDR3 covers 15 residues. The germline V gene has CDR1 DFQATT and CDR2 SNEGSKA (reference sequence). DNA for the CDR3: TGCAGTGCCCCGAGACAGGGCCGCTCTGGAAACACCATATATTTT. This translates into CSAPRQGRSGNTIYF.

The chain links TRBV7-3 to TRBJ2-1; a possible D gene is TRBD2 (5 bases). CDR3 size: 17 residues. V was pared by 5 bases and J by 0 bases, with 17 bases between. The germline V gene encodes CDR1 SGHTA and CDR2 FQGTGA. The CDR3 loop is CASSPWALGSSYNEQFF. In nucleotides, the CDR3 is TGTGCCAGCAGCCCATGGGCTTTGGGGAGCTCCTACAATGAGCAGTTCTTC.

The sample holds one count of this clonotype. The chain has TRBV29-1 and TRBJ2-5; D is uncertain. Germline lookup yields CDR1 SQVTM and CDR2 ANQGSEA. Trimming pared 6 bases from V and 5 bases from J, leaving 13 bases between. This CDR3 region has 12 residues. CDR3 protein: CSVWTIGETQYF. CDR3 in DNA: TGCAGCGTCTGGACCATCGGGGAGACCCAGTACTTC.

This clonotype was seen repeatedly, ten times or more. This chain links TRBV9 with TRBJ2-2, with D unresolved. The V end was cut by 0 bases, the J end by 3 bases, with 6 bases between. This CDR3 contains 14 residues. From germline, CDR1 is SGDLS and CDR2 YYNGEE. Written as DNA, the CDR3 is TGTGCCAGCAGCGTAGGCTCCGACACCGGGGAGCTGTTTTTT. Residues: CASSVGSDTGELFF.

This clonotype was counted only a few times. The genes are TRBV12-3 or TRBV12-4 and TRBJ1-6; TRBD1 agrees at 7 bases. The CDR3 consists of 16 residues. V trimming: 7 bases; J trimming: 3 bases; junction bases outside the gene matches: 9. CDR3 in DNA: TGTGCCAGCACCCTTGGGGACAGAGGCTATAATTCACCCCTCCACTTT. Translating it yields CASTLGDRGYNSPLHF.

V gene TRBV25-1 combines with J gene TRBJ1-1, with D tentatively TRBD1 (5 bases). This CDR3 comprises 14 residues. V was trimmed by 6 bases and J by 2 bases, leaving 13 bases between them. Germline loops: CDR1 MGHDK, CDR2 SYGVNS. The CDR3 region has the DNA TGTGCCAGCAGCGCCCCGGGGCTCAACACTGAAGCTTTCTTT. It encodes CASSAPGLNTEAFF. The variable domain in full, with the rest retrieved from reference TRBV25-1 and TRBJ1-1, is EADIYQTPRYLVIGTGKKITLECSQTMGHDKMYWYQQDPGMELHLIHYSYGVNSTEKGDLSSESTVSRIRTEHFPLTLESARPSHTSQYLCASSAPGLNTEAFFGQGTRLTVV.

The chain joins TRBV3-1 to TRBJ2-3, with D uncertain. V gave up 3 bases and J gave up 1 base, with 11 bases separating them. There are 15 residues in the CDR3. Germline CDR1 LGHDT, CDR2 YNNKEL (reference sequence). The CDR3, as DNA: TGTGCCAGCAGCCAGGTACATGGTGGCACAGATACGCAGTATTTT. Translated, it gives CASSQVHGGTDTQYF.

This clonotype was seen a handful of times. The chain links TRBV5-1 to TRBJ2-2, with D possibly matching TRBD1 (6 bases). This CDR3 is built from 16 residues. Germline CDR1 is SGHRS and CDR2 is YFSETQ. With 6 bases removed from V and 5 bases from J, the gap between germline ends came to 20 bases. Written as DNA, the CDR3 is TGCGCCAGCACAACCATGCCAGGACAGTCGACCGGGGAGCTGTTTTTT. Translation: CASTTMPGQSTGELFF. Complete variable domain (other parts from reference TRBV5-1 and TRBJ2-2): KAGVTQTPRYLIKTRGQQVTLSCSPISGHRSVSWYQQTPGQGLQFLFEYFSETQRNKGNFPGRFSGRQFSNSRSEMNVSTLELGDSALYLCASTTMPGQSTGELFFGEGSRLTVL.

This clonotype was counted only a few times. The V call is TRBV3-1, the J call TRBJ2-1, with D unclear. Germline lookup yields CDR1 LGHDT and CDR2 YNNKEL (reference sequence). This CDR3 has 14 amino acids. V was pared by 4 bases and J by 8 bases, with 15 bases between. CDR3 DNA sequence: TGTGCCAGCAGCCCGATCGGCCTGTCCGATGAGCAGTTCTTC. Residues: CASSPIGLSDEQFF.

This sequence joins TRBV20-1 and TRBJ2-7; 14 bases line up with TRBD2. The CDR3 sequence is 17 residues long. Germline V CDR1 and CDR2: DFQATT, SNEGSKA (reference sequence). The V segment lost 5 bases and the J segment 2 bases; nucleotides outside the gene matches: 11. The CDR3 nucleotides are TGCAGTGCTGACGGACTAGCGGGAGGCGGACCCGCCTACGAGCAGTACTTC. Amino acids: CSADGLAGGGPAYEQYF.